The clone carrying this T cell receptor (beta chain) was detected ten times or more. What it binds is not known. Time point defined: patch test 1, 2 weeks after DPC sensitization. Treatment reported: therapeutic diphenylcyclopropenone sensitization with weekly scalp DPC. MiXCR, run by TCRdb on the RACE reads, gives a single entry per CDR3 protein. The sample includes 300,000 to 350,000 distinct CDR3 sequences, approximately 6.9% seen only once; the top ten take 8.4%. The data belong to a study of human T cells and chemical hapten exposure. About the study: DPC at 2% was the sensitizing agent, placed on around 2 cm by around 2 cm of upper inner arm skin. Study-level results: Versus controls, significantly more large CDR3 similarity clusters arose from expanded TCRs.

CDR1 is DFQATT and CDR2 is SNEGSKA in the germline V gene (reference sequence). Deletions cut 4 bases from V and 0 bases from J, with 13 bases between. The CDR3 is made up of 15 amino acids. Here the sequenced sample was whole blood, taken in connection with sensitization to the hapten diphenylcyclopropenone (DPC). This TCR was sampled from a woman younger than 35 with alopecia areata. Some clones in this sample may be carry-over from other donors' samples. J is TRBJ1-5 and V is TRBV20-1; D possibly corresponds to TRBD1 (6 bases). The DNA of the CDR3 is TGCAGTGCTATGCAGGGGACTTATAGCAATCAGCCCCAGCATTTT. Protein: CSAMQGTYSNQPQHF.